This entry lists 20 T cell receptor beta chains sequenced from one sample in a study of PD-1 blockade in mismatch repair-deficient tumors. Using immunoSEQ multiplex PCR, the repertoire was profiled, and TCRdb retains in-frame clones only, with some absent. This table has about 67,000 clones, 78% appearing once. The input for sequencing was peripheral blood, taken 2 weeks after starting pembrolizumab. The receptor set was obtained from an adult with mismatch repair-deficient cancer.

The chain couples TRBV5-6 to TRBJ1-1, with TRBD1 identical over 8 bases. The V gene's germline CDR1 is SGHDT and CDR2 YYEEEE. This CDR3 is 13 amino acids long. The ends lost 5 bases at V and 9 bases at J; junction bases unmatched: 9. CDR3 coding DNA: TGTGCCAGCAGTTCGGGACAGGATGGGAAAGCTTTCTTT. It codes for CASSSGQDGKAFF.

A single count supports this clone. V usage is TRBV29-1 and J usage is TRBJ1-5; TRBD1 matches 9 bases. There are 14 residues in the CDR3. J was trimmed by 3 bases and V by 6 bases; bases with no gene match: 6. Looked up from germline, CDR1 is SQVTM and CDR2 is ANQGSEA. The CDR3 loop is CSVATGGLNQPQHF. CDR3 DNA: TGCAGCGTCGCAACAGGGGGCCTCAATCAGCCCCAGCATTTT.

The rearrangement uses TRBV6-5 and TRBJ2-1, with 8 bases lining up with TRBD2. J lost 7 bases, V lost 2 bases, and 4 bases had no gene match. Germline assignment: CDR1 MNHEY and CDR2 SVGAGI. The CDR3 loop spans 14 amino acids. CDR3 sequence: CASSYSGSQNEQFF. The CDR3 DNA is TGTGCCAGCAGTTACAGCGGGAGTCAAAATGAGCAGTTCTTC.

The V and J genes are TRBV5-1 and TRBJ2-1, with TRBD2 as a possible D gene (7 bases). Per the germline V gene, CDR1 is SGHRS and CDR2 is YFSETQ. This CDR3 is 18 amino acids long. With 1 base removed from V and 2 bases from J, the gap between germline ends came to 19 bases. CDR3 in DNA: TGCGCCAGCAGCTTGAACGGGGGGCAGGGTCACCCCTACAATGAGCAGTTCTTC. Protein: CASSLNGGQGHPYNEQFF.

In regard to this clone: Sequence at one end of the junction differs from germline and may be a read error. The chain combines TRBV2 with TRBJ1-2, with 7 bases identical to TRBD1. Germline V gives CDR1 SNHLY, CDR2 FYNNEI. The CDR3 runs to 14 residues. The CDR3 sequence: CASREGGVSFGYTF. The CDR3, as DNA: TGTGCCAGCAGGGAAGGGGGCGTTTCATTCGGCTACACCTTC.

In DNA, the CDR3 is TGCAGCGTTGATTCCGACACCCGGGCCTCCAATGAGCAGTTCTTC. This encodes CSVDSDTRASNEQFF. The chain uses TRBV29-1 and TRBJ2-1; no firm D call. Germline CDR1 reads SQVTM; CDR2 reads ANQGSEA. V lost 3 bases to trimming and J lost 6 bases, with 18 bases between them. This CDR3 has 15 amino acids.

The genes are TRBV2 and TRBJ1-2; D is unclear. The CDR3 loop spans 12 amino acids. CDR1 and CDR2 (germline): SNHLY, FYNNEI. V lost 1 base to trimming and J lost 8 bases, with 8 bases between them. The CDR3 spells CASSEGQRGYTF. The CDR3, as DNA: TGTGCCAGCAGTGAAGGCCAGAGAGGCTACACCTTC.

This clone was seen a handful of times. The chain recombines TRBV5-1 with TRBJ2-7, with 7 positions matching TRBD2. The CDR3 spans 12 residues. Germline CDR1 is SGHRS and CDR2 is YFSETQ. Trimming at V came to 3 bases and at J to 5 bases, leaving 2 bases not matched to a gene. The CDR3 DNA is TGCGCCAGCAGCTACAGCGGGAACGAGCAGTACTTC. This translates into CASSYSGNEQYF.

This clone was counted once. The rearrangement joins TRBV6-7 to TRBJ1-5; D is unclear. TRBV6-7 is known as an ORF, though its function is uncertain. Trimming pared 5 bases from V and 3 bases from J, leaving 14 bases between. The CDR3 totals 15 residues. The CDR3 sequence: CASSKQCTYNQPQHF. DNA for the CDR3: TGTGCCAGCAGTAAACAGTGTACTTACAATCAGCCCCAGCATTTT.

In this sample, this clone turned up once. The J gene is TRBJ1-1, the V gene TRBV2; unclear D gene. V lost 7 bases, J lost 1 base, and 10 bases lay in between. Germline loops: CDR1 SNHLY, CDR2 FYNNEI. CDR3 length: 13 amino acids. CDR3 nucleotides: TGTGCCAGCATGGTACGGGGGAACACTGAAGCTTTCTTT. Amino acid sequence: CASMVRGNTEAFF.

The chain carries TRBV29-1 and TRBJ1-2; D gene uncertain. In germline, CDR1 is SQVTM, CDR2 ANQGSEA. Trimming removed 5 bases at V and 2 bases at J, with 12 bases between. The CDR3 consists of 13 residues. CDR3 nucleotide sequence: TGCAGCGTTAGAAGGACGGAAAACTATGGCTACACCTTC. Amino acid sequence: CSVRRTENYGYTF.

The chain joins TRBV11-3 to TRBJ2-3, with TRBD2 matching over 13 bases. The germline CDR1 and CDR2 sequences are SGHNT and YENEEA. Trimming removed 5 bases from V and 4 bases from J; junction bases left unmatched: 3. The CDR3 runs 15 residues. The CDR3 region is CASSPGLAGADTQYF. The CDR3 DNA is TGTGCCAGCAGCCCTGGACTAGCGGGGGCAGATACGCAGTATTTT.

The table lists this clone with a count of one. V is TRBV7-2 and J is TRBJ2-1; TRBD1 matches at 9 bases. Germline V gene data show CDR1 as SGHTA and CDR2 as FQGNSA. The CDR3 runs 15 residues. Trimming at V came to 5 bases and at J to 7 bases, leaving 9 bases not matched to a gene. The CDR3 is CASSLTGGAKNEQFF. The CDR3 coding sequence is TGTGCCAGCAGCCTAACAGGGGGCGCGAAAAATGAGCAGTTCTTC.

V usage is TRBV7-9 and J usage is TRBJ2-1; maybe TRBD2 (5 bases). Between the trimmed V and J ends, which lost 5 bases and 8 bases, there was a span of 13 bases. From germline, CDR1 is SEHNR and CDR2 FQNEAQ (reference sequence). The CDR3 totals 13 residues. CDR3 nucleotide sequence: TGTGCCAGCAGCCCGGAGGAGAGCGATGAGCAGTTCTTC. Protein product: CASSPEESDEQFF.

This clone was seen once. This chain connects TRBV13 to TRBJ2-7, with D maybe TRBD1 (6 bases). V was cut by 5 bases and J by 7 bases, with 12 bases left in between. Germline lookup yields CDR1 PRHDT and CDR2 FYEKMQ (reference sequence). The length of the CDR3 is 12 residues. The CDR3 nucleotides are TGTGCCAGCAGCCAAACAGGGAGTGAGCAGTACTTC. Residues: CASSQTGSEQYF.

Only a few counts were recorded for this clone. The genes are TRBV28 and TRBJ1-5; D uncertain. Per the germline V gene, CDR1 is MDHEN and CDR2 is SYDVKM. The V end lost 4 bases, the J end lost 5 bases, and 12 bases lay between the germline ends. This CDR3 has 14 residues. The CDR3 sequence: CASSSSRPDQPQHF. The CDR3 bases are TGTGCCAGCAGTTCATCAAGACCCGATCAGCCCCAGCATTTT. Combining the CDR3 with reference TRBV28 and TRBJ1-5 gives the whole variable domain DVKVTQSSRYLVKRTGEKVFLECVQDMDHENMFWYRQDPGLGLRLIYFSYDVKMKEKGDIPEGYSVSREKKERFSLILESASTNQTSMYLCASSSSRPDQPQHFGDGTRLSIL.

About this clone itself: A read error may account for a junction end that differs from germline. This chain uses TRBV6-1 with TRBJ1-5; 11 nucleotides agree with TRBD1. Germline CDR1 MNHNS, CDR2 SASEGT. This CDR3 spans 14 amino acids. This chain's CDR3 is CASREGTGGQPQHF. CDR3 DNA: TGTGCCAGCAGAGAAGGGACAGGGGGTCAGCCCCAGCATTTT.

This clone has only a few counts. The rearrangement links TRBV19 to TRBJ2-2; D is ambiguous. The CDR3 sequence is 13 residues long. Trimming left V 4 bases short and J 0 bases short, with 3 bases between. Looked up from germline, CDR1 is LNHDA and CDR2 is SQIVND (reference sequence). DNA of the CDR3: TGTGCCAGTAGTACCTCGAACACCGGGGAGCTGTTTTTT. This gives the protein CASSTSNTGELFF.

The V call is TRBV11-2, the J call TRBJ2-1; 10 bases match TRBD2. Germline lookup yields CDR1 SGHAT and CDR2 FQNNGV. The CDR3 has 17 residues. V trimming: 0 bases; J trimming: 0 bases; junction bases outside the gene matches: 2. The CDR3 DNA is TGTGCCAGCAGCTTAGATGCTAGCGGGAGCTCCTACAATGAGCAGTTCTTC. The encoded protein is CASSLDASGSSYNEQFF.

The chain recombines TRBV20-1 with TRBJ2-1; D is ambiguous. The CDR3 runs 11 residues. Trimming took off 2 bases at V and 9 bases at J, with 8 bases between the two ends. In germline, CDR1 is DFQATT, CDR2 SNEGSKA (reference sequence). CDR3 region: CSARQRSEQFF. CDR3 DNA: TGCAGTGCTAGACAACGGTCTGAGCAGTTCTTC.